The 11 T cell receptor beta chains below come from one sample, sequenced in a study of CD8 T cells in ankylosing spondylitis. TCRdb redid the calling of the 5' RACE reads with MiXCR, one entry per CDR3 protein. The table has a few hundred thousand distinct CDR3 sequences, 7.5% to 9% seen once. Study-level findings and limits: Ankylosing spondylitis blood appeared to carry a characteristic TCR beta motif of several highly homologous variants.

What these receptors recognize is not known. The source material was blood, either unsorted or a sorted T cell fraction (not recorded which). All receptors come from a male donor with ankylosing spondylitis.

The rearrangement uses TRBV7-9 and TRBJ2-5; D is perhaps TRBD2 (6 bases). Germline V gene lookup returns CDR1 SEHNR and CDR2 FQNEAQ (reference sequence). With 7 bases removed from V and 0 bases from J, the gap between germline ends came to 9 bases. The CDR3 spans 13 residues. This CDR3 reads CASMQRDQETQYF. CDR3 coding DNA: TGTGCCAGCATGCAGCGGGACCAAGAGACCCAGTACTTC.

This CDR3 is CASSLGLAGGIDYEQYF. CDR3 sequence (DNA): TGCGCCAGCAGCTTGGGACTAGCGGGAGGAATCGACTACGAGCAGTACTTC. J is TRBJ2-7 and V is TRBV5-1; 13 positions agree with TRBD2. The length of the CDR3 is 17 residues. Germline trimming cut 0 bases from V and 3 bases from J; bases unmatched to any gene: 6. Germline CDR1 and CDR2: SGHRS and YFSETQ.

This clonotype was seen ten or more times. The chain couples TRBV6-1 to TRBJ2-1; 8 bases map to TRBD2. Trimming took 6 bases from V and 4 from J; bases not matched to a gene: 5. Germline CDR1 reads MNHNS; CDR2 reads SASEGT. CDR3 length: 14 residues. The chain's CDR3 is CASRSSGPYNEQFF. As DNA, the CDR3 is TGTGCCAGCAGATCTAGCGGGCCTTACAATGAGCAGTTCTTC.

This clonotype has more than one count but fewer than ten. For the CDR3, the DNA is TGCAGCGTCCAGCATGCTAGGGTCTCTGGGTATTTT. Translation: CSVQHARVSGYF. J is TRBJ2-3 and V is TRBV29-1; D unresolved. The CDR3 runs 12 residues. Germline V gene lookup returns CDR1 SQVTM and CDR2 ANQGSEA. V was cut by 6 bases and J by 14 bases, with 21 bases left in between.

The V call is TRBV12-3 or TRBV12-4, the J call TRBJ2-1, with 13 bases matching TRBD2. CDR3 length equals 17 residues. J was trimmed by 7 bases and V by 5 bases; bases with no gene match: 11. CDR3 DNA sequence: TGTGCCAGCAGTCCGCGACTAGCGGGAGGTCATACGAATGAGCAGTTCTTC. This codes for CASSPRLAGGHTNEQFF.

The chain employs TRBV9 and TRBJ2-7, with TRBD2 matching 9 bases. J gave up 5 bases and V 2 bases, and 5 bases lay outside the gene matches. The CDR3 consists of 14 residues. Looked up from germline, CDR1 is SGDLS and CDR2 is YYNGEE. The CDR3 DNA reads as TGTGCCAGCAGCGTTAGCGGGAGTTGGGACGAGCAGTACTTC. Translation: CASSVSGSWDEQYF.

This clonotype was detected only a few times. The chain links TRBV12-3 or TRBV12-4 to TRBJ2-7; D not certain. The length of the CDR3 is 14 residues. The V and J ends lost 5 bases and 2 bases respectively, with 13 bases between them. In nucleotides, the CDR3 is TGTGCCAGCAGTCGGACCCGTCGCGCCTACGAGCAGTACTTC. Amino acids: CASSRTRRAYEQYF.

This clonotype was counted ten times or more. The chain uses TRBV5-1 and TRBJ2-2; tentatively, D is TRBD2 (6 bases). This CDR3 contains 17 residues. Trimming took 0 bases from V and 5 from J, leaving 17 bases between them. CDR1 is SGHRS, CDR2 YFSETQ, per germline. CDR3 DNA: TGCGCCAGCAGCTTGGCCCTTCCGGGGGTAGGAACCGGGGAGCTGTTTTTT. Encoded protein: CASSLALPGVGTGELFF.

This rearrangement joins TRBV20-1 to TRBJ2-7, with D maybe TRBD2 (6 bases). The germline V gene has CDR1 DFQATT and CDR2 SNEGSKA (reference sequence). CDR3 length equals 15 residues. V was pared by 4 bases and J by 6 bases, with 22 bases between. CDR3 region: CSATRGGLWGGEQYF. The DNA of the CDR3 is TGCAGTGCTACGCGCGGCGGACTCTGGGGAGGCGAGCAGTACTTC.

This clonotype was detected ten times or more. The V call is TRBV5-1, the J call TRBJ2-3, with D possibly matching TRBD2 (5 bases). Per the germline V gene, CDR1 is SGHRS and CDR2 is YFSETQ. This CDR3 has 14 amino acids. With 2 bases removed from V and 2 bases from J, the gap between germline ends came to 9 bases. The CDR3 DNA follows: TGCGCCAGCAGCTTTTCCGGGAACACAGATACGCAGTATTTT. It encodes CASSFSGNTDTQYF.

In this sample, this clonotype turned up many times. V and J are TRBV12-3 or TRBV12-4 and TRBJ2-2; possible D gene TRBD2, 5 bases. The V and J ends lost 7 bases and 5 bases respectively, with 11 bases between them. CDR3 length: 13 residues. The CDR3 here is CASTRGSTGELFF. CDR3 nucleotide sequence: TGTGCCAGCACCCGGGGTTCTACCGGGGAGCTGTTTTTT.